Listed here are 31 T cell receptor beta chains from one sample, sequenced in a study of identical twins. TCRdb fed the 5' RACE reads into MiXCR, producing one record per CDR3 protein. This sample yields about 100,000 distinct CDR3 sequences, of which under 7% are seen a single time; about 12% belongs to the top ten. Material for sequencing was memory T cells sorted from blood. The receptors come from a woman between 50 and 59 years old in good health.

This clonotype was counted a few times. A much larger clone lies one base from this, so it may be a read error. The chain recombines TRBV12-3 or TRBV12-4 with TRBJ2-7; TRBD2 agrees at 10 bases. There are 14 residues in the CDR3. Trimming at V came to 6 bases and at J to 0 bases, leaving 2 bases not matched to a gene. Written as DNA, the CDR3 is TGTGCCAGCAGATCTAGCGGGAGCTCCTACGAGCAGTACTTC. Amino acid sequence: CASRSSGSSYEQYF.

This clonotype was seen ten or more times. The chain links TRBV15 to TRBJ2-3; TRBD2 aligns across 11 bases. Germline CDR1 and CDR2: LNHNV and YYDKDF (reference sequence). V lost 4 bases, J lost 5 bases, and 8 bases stayed unmatched. The length of the CDR3 is 16 residues. The CDR3 sequence: CATSIGTSGSIDTQYF. In nucleotides, the CDR3 is TGTGCCACCAGCATCGGAACTAGCGGGAGTATAGATACGCAGTATTTT.

In regard to this clonotype: One base away lies a much larger clone, so this may be a sequencing read error. The chain links TRBV5-1 to TRBJ2-2; D is perhaps TRBD1 or TRBD2 (5 bases each). The CDR3 extends over 15 amino acids. Germline V gene lookup returns CDR1 SGHRS and CDR2 YFSETQ. The CDR3 bases are TGCGCCAGCAGTTCCCTCGGAACGAACACCGGGGACCTGTTTTTT. It codes for CASSSLGTNTGDLFF.

This clonotype was seen ten or more times. The gene calls are TRBV12-3 or TRBV12-4 and TRBJ2-6; D may be TRBD1 (6 bases). CDR3 size: 19 residues. Trimming took off 1 base at V and 3 bases at J, with 19 bases between the two ends. The DNA for the CDR3 is TGTGCCAGCAGTTTAGTGGGGGCAGACAGTAGGAATGGGGCCAACGTCCTGACTTTC. It is translated as CASSLVGADSRNGANVLTF.

The gene calls are TRBV7-9 and TRBJ2-6; D uncertain. V shed 7 bases and J shed 1 base, with 11 bases lying between them. This CDR3 contains 15 residues. Germline-derived CDR1 and CDR2 are SEHNR and FQNEAQ (reference sequence). The CDR3 is CASTQDLSGANVLTF. CDR3 DNA sequence: TGTGCCAGCACCCAGGACCTGTCTGGGGCCAACGTCCTGACTTTC. Supplemented by reference TRBV7-9 and TRBJ2-6, the full variable domain reads DTGVSQNPRHKITKRGQNVTFRCDPISEHNRLYWYRQTLGQGPEFLTYFQNEAQLEKSRLLSDRFSAERPKGSFSTLEIQRTEQGDSAMYLCASTQDLSGANVLTFGAGSRLTVL.

In this sample, this clonotype turned up many times. The chain joins TRBV29-1 to TRBJ1-1, with D maybe TRBD1 (5 bases). V lost 6 bases to trimming and J lost 2 bases, with 16 bases between them. This CDR3 contains 14 residues. Germline lookup yields CDR1 SQVTM and CDR2 ANQGSEA. This CDR3 reads CSVGLGGANTEAFF. The CDR3 DNA follows: TGCAGCGTCGGCCTTGGAGGGGCCAACACTGAAGCTTTCTTT.

In its sample, this clonotype was seen many times. The CDR3 here is CSARARDSSYNEQFF. The CDR3 DNA reads as TGCAGTGCGCGCGCCCGGGACTCCTCCTACAATGAGCAGTTCTTC. The V and J genes are TRBV20-1 and TRBJ2-1, with D possibly being TRBD2 (6 bases). In germline, CDR1 is DFQATT, CDR2 SNEGSKA (reference sequence). V shed 6 bases and J shed 0 bases, with 15 bases lying between them. The CDR3 covers 15 residues.

This clonotype came up a few times. The genes are TRBV10-3 and TRBJ1-5, with a tentative D call TRBD1 (5 bases). Germline values: CDR1 ENHRY, CDR2 SYGVKD. This CDR3 comprises 13 residues. V was trimmed by 6 bases and J by 6 bases, leaving 12 bases between them. The CDR3 coding sequence is TGTGCCATCAGGCGAGGGGAATCTCAGCCCCAGCATTTT. It is translated as CAIRRGESQPQHF.

This clonotype showed up many times. V usage is TRBV20-1 and J usage is TRBJ2-3; the match to TRBD1 covers 7 bases. V lost 1 base, J lost 8 bases, and 6 bases stayed unmatched. This CDR3 contains 13 residues. CDR1 and CDR2 (germline): DFQATT, SNEGSKA (reference sequence). DNA for the CDR3: TGCAGTGCTAGAGGACAGGGTGTTGGTACGCAGTATTTT. The encoded protein is CSARGQGVGTQYF.

This clonotype was observed a few times. The CDR3 DNA follows: TGTGCCAGCAGCCGGGAGGCGGCTCCTCCGGAGACCCAGTACTTC. It is translated as CASSREAAPPETQYF. This chain links TRBV3-1 with TRBJ2-5; D possibly corresponds to TRBD2 (6 bases). Trimming pared 4 bases from V and 5 bases from J, leaving 17 bases between. CDR1 and CDR2 from the germline V gene are LGHDT and YNNKEL (reference sequence). The CDR3 is 15 amino acids.

This clonotype was counted many times. This CDR3 reads CATLETGLEQFF. CDR3 sequence (DNA): TGTGCCACCCTCGAGACAGGTCTGGAGCAGTTCTTC. The chain is built from TRBV7-2 and TRBJ2-1; possible D gene TRBD1, 6 bases. Germline lookup yields CDR1 SGHTA and CDR2 FQGNSA. The CDR3 contains 12 residues. V lost 10 bases, J lost 10 bases, and 17 bases lay in between.

At least ten counts were recorded for this clonotype. This may arise from a read error, as a much more abundant clone is one base away. The V gene is TRBV5-6, the J gene TRBJ2-3; D is ambiguous. Trimming took 3 bases from V and 2 from J, leaving 4 bases between them. This CDR3 spans 12 amino acids. CDR1 SGHDT and CDR2 YYEEEE come from the germline V gene. CDR3: CASSSITDTQYF. CDR3 DNA sequence: TGTGCCAGCAGCTCCATCACAGATACGCAGTATTTT.

This clonotype has at least ten counts. The chain employs TRBV27 and TRBJ2-7, with D tentatively TRBD2 (5 bases). CDR1 is MNHEY and CDR2 is SMNVEV in the germline V gene (reference sequence). V lost 4 bases and J lost 4, with 17 bases in between. The CDR3 is 15 residues long. The CDR3 DNA follows: TGTGCCAGCAGTTCATCCGAGACCGAGGGATACGAGCAGTACGTC. It translates to CASSSSETEGYEQYV.

V is TRBV18 and J is TRBJ1-1; possibly TRBD1 for D (6 bases). The CDR3 consists of 17 residues. Deletions cut 8 bases from V and 1 base from J, with 23 bases between. From germline, CDR1 is KGHSH and CDR2 LQKENI. DNA of the CDR3: TGTGCCAGCAACCGGGACAATTTCCCCCCGGGGAACACTGAAGCTTTCTTT. Translated: CASNRDNFPPGNTEAFF.

A few counts support this clonotype. The V and J genes are TRBV11-2 and TRBJ1-4; D is undetermined. V was pared by 3 bases and J by 6 bases, with 2 bases between. Germline CDR1 reads SGHAT; CDR2 reads FQNNGV. The CDR3 is made up of 11 amino acids. CDR3 region: CASSLHEKLFF. The CDR3 DNA follows: TGTGCCAGCAGCTTGCATGAAAAACTGTTTTTT.

This clonotype was counted at least ten times. The chain employs TRBV7-9 and TRBJ2-1; 8 nucleotides match TRBD1. Trimming at V came to 4 bases and at J to 5 bases, leaving 10 bases not matched to a gene. Germline loops: CDR1 SEHNR, CDR2 FQNEAQ (reference sequence). This CDR3 has 16 amino acids. The CDR3 region has the DNA TGTGCCAGCAGCTCGCGGACAGGGTTGTACGACAATGAGCAGTTCTTC. Encoded protein: CASSSRTGLYDNEQFF.

Ten or more counts support this clonotype. The chain couples TRBV3-1 to TRBJ2-1, with TRBD2 identical over 10 bases. Germline CDR1 is LGHDT and CDR2 is YNNKEL (reference sequence). V was pared by 2 bases and J by 6 bases, with 4 bases of the junction left unmatched. This CDR3 region has 15 residues. The CDR3, as DNA: TGTGCCAGCAGCCAAAGCGGGAGGGCCTCCAATGAGCAGTTCTTC. It translates to CASSQSGRASNEQFF.

This clonotype was detected many times. The chain joins TRBV5-6 to TRBJ2-3, with TRBD2 as a possible D gene (6 bases). CDR1 SGHDT and CDR2 YYEEEE come from the germline V gene. Trimming took 4 bases from V and 2 from J, leaving 17 bases between them. The CDR3 has 16 residues. CDR3 sequence reads: CASSSPGVTNTDTQYF. CDR3 coding DNA: TGTGCCAGCAGCAGCCCGGGGGTGACCAACACAGATACGCAGTATTTT.

This clonotype has a handful of counts. This chain links TRBV11-3 with TRBJ2-2; 8 bases agree with TRBD1. From germline, CDR1 is SGHNT and CDR2 YENEEA. The CDR3 spans 16 residues. The V gene end was trimmed by 1 base and the J gene end by 6 bases; junction bases not matched to a gene: 7. This chain's CDR3 is CASSLGGRGRAGELFF. CDR3 sequence (DNA): TGTGCCAGCAGCTTAGGCGGCAGGGGGCGTGCCGGGGAGCTGTTTTTT.

The sample holds many counts of this clonotype. V usage is TRBV29-1 and J usage is TRBJ2-5, with a tentative D call TRBD2 (5 bases). CDR3 length: 13 amino acids. V was pared by 4 bases and J by 4 bases, with 13 bases between. In germline, CDR1 is SQVTM, CDR2 ANQGSEA. CDR3 region: CSVVGFRGETQYF. The CDR3 nucleotides read TGCAGCGTTGTGGGTTTCCGGGGAGAGACCCAGTACTTC.

This clonotype showed up many times. The chain recombines TRBV4-1 with TRBJ2-3; tentative D call: TRBD1 (5 bases). Deletions cut 0 bases from V and 4 bases from J, with 14 bases between. Per germline, CDR1 MGHRA and CDR2 YSYEKL. CDR3 length equals 16 residues. The CDR3 reads CASSQDPQGFADTQYF. For the CDR3, the DNA is TGCGCCAGCAGCCAAGATCCCCAGGGTTTCGCAGATACGCAGTATTTT.

This clonotype was seen ten or more times. The chain is built from TRBV12-3 or TRBV12-4 and TRBJ2-6; no definite D call. V lost 8 bases to trimming and J lost 1 base, with 3 bases between them. The length of the CDR3 is 12 residues. As DNA, the CDR3 is TGTGCCAGCGGGTCTGGGGCCAACGTCCTGACTTTC. The encoded protein is CASGSGANVLTF.

This clonotype has ten or more counts. CDR3 DNA sequence: TGTGCCAGCAGTTACGGGCCCGGGGACAGGGTCACAGATACGCAGTATTTT. Its protein product is CASSYGPGDRVTDTQYF. J is TRBJ2-3 and V is TRBV6-5, with 9 positions matching TRBD1. V was clipped by 2 bases and J by 2 bases; unmatched bases: 8. Germline CDR1 reads MNHEY; CDR2 reads SVGAGI. The CDR3 is 17 residues long.

This clonotype was recorded many times. This sequence joins TRBV3-1 and TRBJ2-3; no definite D call. CDR3 length equals 11 residues. Trimming left V 2 bases short and J 10 bases short, with 7 bases between. CDR1 is LGHDT, CDR2 YNNKEL, per germline (reference sequence). CDR3 amino acids: CASSQTVSQYF. CDR3 DNA sequence: TGTGCCAGCAGCCAAACTGTTTCGCAGTATTTT.

In the case of this clonotype: Being one base from a much bigger clone, this may be a read error. The gene calls are TRBV27 and TRBJ2-5; TRBD2 aligns across 11 bases. The CDR3 loop spans 16 amino acids. The germline V gene has CDR1 MNHEY and CDR2 SMNVEV (reference sequence). The CDR3 nucleotides are TGTGCCAGCAAGGGTAGCGGGAGGGCCCGCCAAGGGACCCAGTACTTC. It specifies CASKGSGRARQGTQYF.

This clonotype was observed many times. CDR3 region: CASSESWMGGNTIYF. Written as DNA, the CDR3 is TGTGCCAGCAGTGAATCATGGATGGGTGGAAACACCATATATTTT. This sequence joins TRBV6-1 and TRBJ1-3, with D uncertain. The CDR3 covers 15 residues. Germline CDR1 MNHNS, CDR2 SASEGT. The ends were cut back, 2 bases at V and 3 bases at J, with 11 bases in the middle.

This clonotype occurred many times. The chain recombines TRBV19 with TRBJ2-1; the D gene is possibly TRBD2 (6 bases). V was shortened by 10 bases and J by 1 base, with 14 bases between the two germline ends. Looked up from germline, CDR1 is LNHDA and CDR2 is SQIVND (reference sequence). The length of the CDR3 is 14 residues. The CDR3 sequence: CATDSGLSYNEQFF. The CDR3 coding sequence is TGTGCCACCGACAGCGGGCTATCCTACAATGAGCAGTTCTTC.

The rearrangement links TRBV12-3 or TRBV12-4 to TRBJ1-4; D is ambiguous. Trimming took 7 bases from V and 5 from J, leaving 20 bases between them. The CDR3 covers 16 residues. CDR3 in amino acids: CASIVVWSGRNEKLFF. The CDR3, as DNA: TGTGCCAGCATCGTGGTGTGGTCGGGTCGCAATGAAAAACTGTTTTTT.

This clonotype was recorded at least ten times. The chain joins TRBV12-3 or TRBV12-4 to TRBJ2-2, with 10 bases that match TRBD2. This CDR3 contains 16 residues. J lost 5 bases, V lost 4 bases, and 7 bases had no gene match. This CDR3 reads CASSSSGRAPTGELFF. CDR3 DNA: TGTGCCAGCAGTTCCAGCGGGAGGGCCCCTACCGGGGAGCTGTTTTTT.

This clonotype was counted only a few times. This chain connects TRBV24-1 to TRBJ1-5; possibly TRBD1 for D (6 bases). Trimming shortened V by 4 bases and J by 7 bases, and 10 bases separated the two germline ends. Germline CDR1 is KGHDR and CDR2 is SFDVKD. The CDR3 runs to 13 residues. Here the CDR3 DNA reads TGTGCCACCAGTGAAGGGGGGGCGCAGCCCCAGCATTTT. Translated: CATSEGGAQPQHF.

As DNA, the CDR3 is TGTGCCAGCAATTTTTATCAAACAGATACGCAGTATTTT. This encodes CASNFYQTDTQYF. This chain connects TRBV27 to TRBJ2-3; D unresolved. Per the germline V gene, CDR1 is MNHEY and CDR2 is SMNVEV (reference sequence). The CDR3 consists of 13 residues. Trimming cost V 7 bases and J 3 bases, with 11 bases left between them.